This TCR beta chain stems from a study of regulatory T cells in long-lasting Graves disease. Time point reported: newly diagnosed GD, antithyroid drugs for less than 3 months. PBMC-extracted RNA yielded the TCR library. According to the study, TCR beta libraries were built with iRepertoire HTBI primers and CDR3-region Arm-PCR. MiXCR was run by TCRdb on the multiplex PCR reads, yielding one entry per CDR3 protein. The sample records approximately 210,000 distinct CDR3 sequences, approximately 20% being singletons. This sequence originates from a female donor with Graves disease. The sample in question was peripheral blood mononuclear cells (PBMCs), obtained at new diagnosis, from a patient treated with antithyroid drugs.

The CDR3 DNA is TGCGCCAGCAGCCAAGGTGGATTAGCACCCGAGACCCAGTACTTC. It codes for CASSQGGLAPETQYF. This sequence joins TRBV4-1 and TRBJ2-5; D is unresolved. Germline loops: CDR1 MGHRA, CDR2 YSYEKL. Trimming removed 1 base from V and 5 bases from J, with 14 bases in between. The CDR3 runs 15 residues.